This paragraph reports one T cell receptor (beta chain). Its specificity is not known. This CDR3 comprises 13 residues. Germline V lookup: CDR1 MNHEY, CDR2 SMNVEV (reference sequence). V lost 5 bases and J lost 1, with 8 bases in between. The protocol was immunoSEQ multiplex PCR, while the TCRdb copy is restricted to in-frame clones and leaves out a portion. The profile shows roughly 86,000 clones, 89% of them singletons. These data come from a study of a mutant IDH1 vaccine in newly diagnosed glioma. The wider study: Males made up 62.5% and females roughly 40% of treated patients, whose mean age was 40.4 years.

Sample time point: week 47, end of study. Doses comprised 300 ug of mutant IDH1 20-mer peptide each, plus topical imiquimod. The receptor's source is a woman aged 45-65 years with glioma. The chain employs TRBV27 and TRBJ2-5; TRBD1 is a possible D gene (6 bases). The sample in question was PBMCs, obtained from a glioma patient whose treatment included an IDH1 peptide vaccine. CDR3 sequence (DNA): TGTGCCAGCAGTCGGGACACCCAAGAGACCCAGTACTTC. Translating it yields CASSRDTQETQYF.